What follows is one T cell receptor (beta chain) and its context. The data were taken from a study of beta chain features in type 1 diabetes. The entirety of the isolated RNA underwent reverse transcription, so expressed TCRB transcripts were sequenced. Data came from immunoSEQ multiplex PCR; TCRdb stores just in-frame clones and leaves some out. Of about half a million clones in the sample, approximately 10% were seen once. The length of the CDR3 is 14 residues. Germline CDR1 SGHTA, CDR2 FQGNSA. V gave up 5 bases and J gave up 1 base, with 10 bases separating them. Sorting that relied on CD45RO/CCR7/CD25/CD127/CD95/CD27 yielded CD4+ naive, central memory, regulatory and stem cell-like memory cells.

Sequenced input: naive CD4+ T cells from blood. The receptor comes from a woman younger than 35 in good health. The chain uses TRBV7-2 and TRBJ2-3, with TRBD1 as a possible D gene (6 bases). CDR3 DNA: TGTGCCAGCAGCCTGGACAGACGCACAGATACGCAGTATTTT. Translating gives CASSLDRRTDTQYF. Supplemented by reference TRBV7-2 and TRBJ2-3, the full variable domain reads GAGVSQSPSNKVTEKGKDVELRCDPISGHTALYWYRQSLGQGLEFLIYFQGNSAPDKSGLPSDRFSAERTGGSVSTLTIQRTQQEDSAVYLCASSLDRRTDTQYFGPGTRLTVL.